Shown below are 30 T cell receptor beta chains from a single sample sequenced in a study of blood T cell repertoires in COVID-19. Only in-frame clones appear in the TCRdb table, and some are missing; sequencing was by immunoSEQ multiplex PCR. The sample yields about 36,000 clones, roughly 77% seen once. The sequencing input was peripheral blood. All receptors come from a human donor in a cohort sampled during active or convalescent COVID-19. The donor label of this sample is uncertain.

This chain links TRBV5-5 with TRBJ2-3; D unclear. V was trimmed by 2 bases and J by 1 base, leaving 8 bases between them. Per the germline V gene, CDR1 is SGHKS and CDR2 is YYEKEE (reference sequence). The CDR3 loop spans 14 amino acids. CDR3 region: CASSFSPGTDTQYF. CDR3 in DNA: TGTGCCAGCAGCTTTTCCCCGGGCACAGATACGCAGTATTTT.

In its sample, this clone was seen a few times. The V gene is TRBV7-9, the J gene TRBJ2-1; the D is unclear. CDR1 is SEHNR, CDR2 FQNEAQ, per germline (reference sequence). The V and J ends lost 2 bases and 15 bases respectively, with 2 bases between them. CDR3 length: 8 amino acids. CDR3 coding DNA: TGTGCCAGCAGCTTACTGTTCTTC. As protein: CASSLLFF. Full variable domain (missing parts from reference TRBV7-9 and TRBJ2-1): DTGVSQNPRHKITKRGQNVTFRCDPISEHNRLYWYRQTLGQGPEFLTYFQNEAQLEKSRLLSDRFSAERPKGSFSTLEIQRTEQGDSAMYLCASSLLFFGPGTRLTVL.

V and J are TRBV5-5 and TRBJ2-5, with D perhaps matching TRBD2 (5 bases). Trimming removed 7 bases from V and 5 bases from J, with 12 bases in between. Germline loops: CDR1 SGHKS, CDR2 YYEKEE (reference sequence). The CDR3 contains 12 residues. CDR3 protein: CASHRREETQYF. DNA for the CDR3: TGTGCCAGCCACCGTAGGGAGGAGACCCAGTACTTC. The full variable domain, rest sourced from reference TRBV5-5 and TRBJ2-5, is DAGVTQSPTHLIKTRGQQVTLRCSPISGHKSVSWYQQVLGQGPQFIFQYYEKEERGRGNFPDRFSARQFPNYSSELNVNALLLGDSALYLCASHRREETQYFGPGTRLLVL.

This chain links TRBV10-2 with TRBJ1-2; TRBD1 agrees at 7 bases. The V gene end was trimmed by 4 bases and the J gene end by 0 bases; junction bases not matched to a gene: 11. Germline CDR1 WSHSY, CDR2 SAAADI. This CDR3 region has 17 residues. The CDR3: CASSGGPGQHTNYGYTF. The CDR3 nucleotides are TGCGCCAGCAGTGGGGGCCCGGGACAGCATACTAACTATGGCTACACCTTC.

This chain connects TRBV6-5 to TRBJ1-3, with TRBD1 as a possible D gene (6 bases). The CDR3 covers 15 residues. Germline CDR1 is MNHEY and CDR2 is SVGAGI. The ends were cut back, 7 bases at V and 15 bases at J, with 28 bases in the middle. The chain's CDR3 is CASKARGGRGLRAYF. CDR3 nucleotides: TGTGCCAGCAAGGCCCGGGGGGGCAGGGGACTTAGAGCATATTTT.

The chain couples TRBV4-3 to TRBJ2-1; 7 nucleotides match TRBD1. CDR3 length equals 16 residues. With V trimmed by 1 base and J by 1 base, 4 bases remained unmatched. Per germline, CDR1 LGHNA and CDR2 YSLEER. CDR3 protein: CASSQARRGSYNEQFF. The CDR3 nucleotides read TGCGCCAGCAGCCAAGCCCGCAGGGGGTCCTACAATGAGCAGTTCTTC.

This clone was seen once. The V call is TRBV10-3, the J call TRBJ2-3; 7 bases fit TRBD1. There are 13 residues in the CDR3. CDR1 is ENHRY and CDR2 is SYGVKD in the germline V gene. Trimming took 6 bases from V and 0 from J; bases not matched to a gene: 0. This chain's CDR3 is CAIRQGSTDTQYF. CDR3 DNA sequence: TGTGCCATCAGACAGGGGAGCACAGATACGCAGTATTTT.

The gene calls are TRBV10-3 and TRBJ2-5, with a tentative D call TRBD2 (6 bases). The CDR3 is 13 amino acids. V lost 6 bases to trimming and J lost 5 bases, with 13 bases between them. Germline V gives CDR1 ENHRY, CDR2 SYGVKD. The CDR3 nucleotides read TGTGCCATCAGCTCGGAGGGCGGGGAGACCCAGTACTTC. As protein: CAISSEGGETQYF.

This clone has only one observation. The CDR3 bases are TGTGCCTCAACCAAGGGGTCTGGGGCCAACGTCCTGACTTTC. This gives the protein CASTKGSGANVLTF. V gene TRBV30 combines with J gene TRBJ2-6, with D perhaps TRBD1 (5 bases). Germline-derived CDR1 and CDR2 are GTSNPN and SVGIG (reference sequence). This CDR3 spans 14 amino acids. Trimming cost V 7 bases and J 1 base, with 11 bases left between them.

This chain uses TRBV10-3 with TRBJ1-1; D gene unclear. The germline gives CDR1 ENHRY, CDR2 SYGVKD. V lost 11 bases and J lost 1, with 11 bases in between. The CDR3 has 12 amino acids. The CDR3 nucleotides are TGTGCCTCTGGCGGGCCGAACACTGAAGCTTTCTTT. This codes for CASGGPNTEAFF.

The chain recombines TRBV18 with TRBJ2-7; 7 bases match TRBD1. Per germline, CDR1 KGHSH and CDR2 LQKENI. J gave up 5 bases and V 2 bases, and 6 bases lay outside the gene matches. The CDR3 contains 14 residues. The CDR3 reads CASSPAQGNNEQYF. CDR3 DNA sequence: TGTGCCAGCTCACCAGCACAGGGGAATAACGAGCAGTACTTC.

The chain's CDR3 is CASTNGQGETQYF. The CDR3 region has the DNA TGTGCCAGCACCAACGGACAGGGAGAGACCCAGTACTTC. The J gene is TRBJ2-5, the V gene TRBV5-6, with 8 bases aligning to TRBD1. The CDR3 is 13 amino acids. In germline, CDR1 is SGHDT, CDR2 YYEEEE. V dropped 6 bases and J dropped 4; count of bases not matched to a gene: 5.

The gene calls are TRBV5-8 and TRBJ2-5; 10 nucleotides align to TRBD1. The CDR3 loop spans 15 amino acids. From germline, CDR1 is SGHTS and CDR2 YDEGEE. V gave up 4 bases and J gave up 3 bases; unmatched junction bases: 6. The CDR3 loop reads CASSLWTGGEETQYF. The CDR3 DNA is TGTGCCAGCAGCCTCTGGACAGGGGGAGAAGAGACCCAGTACTTC.

The chain has TRBV30 and TRBJ1-6; possible D gene TRBD1, 5 bases. Trimming pared 3 bases from V and 10 bases from J, leaving 10 bases between. The CDR3 sequence is 12 residues long. In germline, CDR1 is GTSNPN, CDR2 SVGIG (reference sequence). CDR3 nucleotide sequence: TGTGCCTGGAGCCCCAGGGAATCACCCCTCCACTTT. Its translation: CAWSPRESPLHF.

This clone was seen only once. The V gene is TRBV28, the J gene TRBJ2-4; a weak D match, TRBD1 (6 bases). Germline assignment: CDR1 MDHEN and CDR2 SYDVKM. The CDR3 has 15 residues. V was shortened by 5 bases and J by 2 bases, with 13 bases between the two germline ends. The CDR3 reads CASSTAGTSKNIQYF. CDR3 coding DNA: TGTGCCAGCAGTACCGCCGGGACATCCAAAAACATTCAGTACTTC.

The V gene is TRBV9, the J gene TRBJ2-7, with D perhaps TRBD2 (6 bases). Trimming stripped 3 bases from V and 0 bases from J, with 16 bases between. The CDR3 is made up of 16 amino acids. The germline CDR1 and CDR2 sequences are SGDLS and YYNGEE. The CDR3: CASSAGPGARSYEQYF. In DNA, the CDR3 is TGTGCCAGCAGCGCGGGACCGGGAGCTCGCTCCTACGAGCAGTACTTC.

Only one count was recorded for this clone. This chain connects TRBV5-4 to TRBJ2-5, with 8 positions matching TRBD2. This CDR3 is 14 amino acids long. The germline V gene has CDR1 SGHNT and CDR2 YYREEE (reference sequence). V lost 0 bases, J lost 5 bases, and 3 bases stayed unmatched. The CDR3 DNA reads TGTGCCAGCAGCTTGGTTTCTAGCGGGGAGACCCAGTACTTC. This encodes CASSLVSSGETQYF.

The rearrangement joins TRBV18 to TRBJ2-1, with TRBD1 matching over 9 bases. This CDR3 spans 16 amino acids. Germline CDR1 reads KGHSH; CDR2 reads LQKENI. With V trimmed by 1 base and J by 5 bases, 6 bases remained unmatched. The CDR3 protein is CASSPQTGGLNNEQFF. The CDR3 region has the DNA TGTGCCAGCTCACCACAGACAGGGGGTCTGAACAATGAGCAGTTCTTC.

CDR3 coding DNA: TGCAGCGTTGGTCAGGGAAGCCGTAACACCATATATTTT. Translated: CSVGQGSRNTIYF. V is TRBV29-1 and J is TRBJ1-3; TRBD1 is a possible D gene (5 bases). CDR3 size: 13 residues. V was cut by 4 bases and J by 7 bases, with 14 bases left in between. Per the germline V gene, CDR1 is SQVTM and CDR2 is ANQGSEA.

The chain combines TRBV7-2 with TRBJ2-5, with 9 nucleotides matching TRBD2. With 6 bases clipped from V and 3 bases from J, the junction kept 8 bases outside the gene matches. Looked up from germline, CDR1 is SGHTA and CDR2 is FQGNSA. The CDR3 runs 15 residues. In DNA form, the CDR3 reads TGTGCCAGCAGACCCAAAATAGCGGGAGAAGAGACCCAGTACTTC. Translation: CASRPKIAGEETQYF.

This chain connects TRBV29-1 to TRBJ1-2; D is undetermined. Germline values: CDR1 SQVTM, CDR2 ANQGSEA. The CDR3 totals 13 residues. With 3 bases removed from V and 6 bases from J, the gap between germline ends came to 14 bases. The DNA for the CDR3 is TGCAGCGTTGACCTACTTTTAGAGGATGGCTACACCTTC. Translating gives CSVDLLLEDGYTF. Full variable domain (outside the CDR3, taken from reference TRBV29-1 and TRBJ1-2): SAVISQKPSRDICQRGTSLTIQCQVDSQVTMMFWYRQQPGQSLTLIATANQGSEATYESGFVIDKFPISRPNLTFSTLTVSNMSPEDSSIYLCSVDLLLEDGYTFGSGTRLTVV.

The gene calls are TRBV6-5 and TRBJ1-4; the D gene is possibly TRBD1 (5 bases). CDR1 is MNHEY and CDR2 is SVGAGI in the germline V gene. The CDR3 runs 13 residues. V lost 5 bases and J 4 bases, leaving 8 bases between the germline ends. This CDR3 is CASSRQLNEKLFF. The CDR3 DNA is TGTGCCAGCAGTCGACAGCTTAATGAAAAACTGTTTTTT.

The chain combines TRBV15 with TRBJ2-1; TRBD1 matches at 8 bases. V lost 0 bases, J lost 6 bases, and 4 bases stayed unmatched. The CDR3 runs to 15 residues. CDR1 and CDR2 (germline): LNHNV, YYDKDF (reference sequence). The chain's CDR3 is CATSREGTGSNEQFF. The CDR3 DNA follows: TGTGCCACCAGCAGAGAGGGGACAGGAAGCAATGAGCAGTTCTTC.

The CDR3 loop reads CASRSDRDDTIYF. CDR3 bases: TGTGCCAGCAGATCGGACAGGGATGACACCATATATTTT. V usage is TRBV6-5 and J usage is TRBJ1-3; 8 bases match TRBD1. The V and J ends lost 6 bases and 8 bases, in that order; junction bases with no gene match: 6. CDR3 length: 13 amino acids. Germline V gene data show CDR1 as MNHEY and CDR2 as SVGAGI.

The chain is built from TRBV6-5 and TRBJ2-1; 9 bases fit TRBD2. This CDR3 is 15 amino acids long. Germline CDR1 MNHEY, CDR2 SVGAGI. Unmatched junction bases numbered 2, after V lost 0 bases and J lost 5 bases. The CDR3 loop is CASSYSSGRNNEQFF. DNA of the CDR3: TGTGCCAGCAGTTACTCCAGCGGGAGGAACAATGAGCAGTTCTTC.

This clone was seen only a few times. The chain links TRBV7-9 to TRBJ2-7; D may be TRBD2 (6 bases). V dropped 0 bases and J dropped 0 bases, with 6 bases sitting between them. Germline loops: CDR1 SEHNR, CDR2 FQNEAQ (reference sequence). The CDR3 extends over 14 amino acids. Here the CDR3 DNA reads TGTGCCAGCAGCTTAGCGGGAGGCTCCTACGAGCAGTACTTC. The encoded protein is CASSLAGGSYEQYF. The full variable domain, its missing parts supplied by reference TRBV7-9 and TRBJ2-7, is DTGVSQNPRHKITKRGQNVTFRCDPISEHNRLYWYRQTLGQGPEFLTYFQNEAQLEKSRLLSDRFSAERPKGSFSTLEIQRTEQGDSAMYLCASSLAGGSYEQYFGPGTRLTVT.

The chain combines TRBV11-3 with TRBJ1-1; D gene uncertain. Trimming left V 1 base short and J 0 bases short, with 12 bases between. CDR3 length: 16 residues. CDR1 SGHNT and CDR2 YENEEA come from the germline V gene. The DNA for the CDR3 is TGTGCCAGCAGCTTAGGAGTGCGGGCGATGAACACTGAAGCTTTCTTT. Protein sequence: CASSLGVRAMNTEAFF. The whole variable domain, filled in from reference TRBV11-3 and TRBJ1-1, reads EAGVVQSPRYKIIEKKQPVAFWCNPISGHNTLYWYLQNLGQGPELLIRYENEEAVDDSQLPKDRFSAERLKGVDSTLKIQPAELGDSAVYLCASSLGVRAMNTEAFFGQGTRLTVV.

The chain is built from TRBV6-5 and TRBJ2-7; a weak D match, TRBD1 (5 bases). Looked up from germline, CDR1 is MNHEY and CDR2 is SVGAGI. Trimming shortened V by 6 bases and J by 4 bases, and 19 bases separated the two germline ends. CDR3 length equals 15 residues. CDR3 sequence reads: CASRPLDSHKYEQYF. The CDR3 nucleotides read TGTGCCAGCAGGCCGCTAGACAGCCACAAGTACGAGCAGTACTTC.

This clone came up a few times. The chain carries TRBV10-3 and TRBJ2-3; D is perhaps TRBD2 (5 bases). Germline CDR1 is ENHRY and CDR2 is SYGVKD. CDR3 length: 13 amino acids. Trimming removed 9 bases from V and 0 bases from J, with 10 bases in between. The CDR3, as DNA: TGTGCCATAAAGGAGGCCAGCACAGATACGCAGTATTTT. Its protein product is CAIKEASTDTQYF.

The chain links TRBV19 to TRBJ2-1; D is undetermined. Trimming left V 5 bases short and J 7 bases short, with 9 bases between. Germline-derived CDR1 and CDR2 are LNHDA and SQIVND (reference sequence). This CDR3 spans 12 amino acids. As DNA, the CDR3 is TGTGCCAGTAGTGTGGCAGGTAATGAGCAGTTCTTC. It encodes CASSVAGNEQFF.